This T cell receptor beta chain was sequenced for a study of T-cell reconstitution after alpha-beta-depleted transplantation in children (TCRdb year 2016). As for the study more broadly: The study quantitatively tracked T-cell immune reconstitution after TCRalphabeta/CD19-depleted allogeneic hematopoietic cell transplantation in children using TCR repertoire profiling.

Libraries came from PCR. Data came from an Illumina HiSeq 2500. To normalize quantification of the TCRbeta repertoire, the TCR libraries were built with molecular barcoding that relied on unique molecular identifiers. Through fastp at Q25 and MiXCR, TCRdb rebuilt clones from the public reads, retaining in-frame beta chains. Rows with one shared CDR3 protein collapse into an entry with the most common genes and DNA. In this sample the table shows 250,000 to 300,000 distinct CDR3 sequences, roughly 9.5% of which occur a single time. The leading ten clones occupy around a tenth of the sample. This clonotype was recorded many times. The antigen it recognizes is unknown. Qualities for individual bases were not recorded, and no much larger clone is one base off. Sequenced material: PBMCs from the stem cell graft donor, taken from the stem cell graft. The sequence came from a human donor who donated a stem cell graft to a child with SCID.

The DNA sequence follows: TGCAGTGCCAAGACAGGGCCGTACGAGCAGTACTTC. Translated, it reads CSAKTGPYEQYF. The receptor chain draws on TRBV20-1 and TRBJ2-7, and TRBD1 matches 7 of the central bases. Unmatched junction bases come to 6, with V trimmed by 6 bases and J by 4 bases. The germline V gene encodes CDR1 DFQATT and CDR2 SNEGSKA (reference sequence). Inclusive of the bounding cysteine and phenylalanine, the CDR3 is 12 residues long. Only CDR3 DNA remains: 36 bases, in frame from the first base.